This T cell receptor beta chain was documented in a study of T cell responses to AZD1222 COVID-19 vaccine. General observations from the study: Baseline seropositivity occurred in only a handful of AZD1222 recipients. Unmutated variant regions are reportedly targeted by nearly half of spike-specific TCRs. The CD4 TCRs associated with vaccination extended across spike and predominated at 160-218 and 743-854.

Libraries were prepared by immunoSEQ multiplex PCR; TCRdb keeps only in-frame clonotypes and omits some of them. The sample lists approximately 150,000 clones, about 90% occurring once. On this clone: Its antigen is unknown.

Trimming cost V 5 bases and J 0 bases, with 8 bases left between them. Germline loops: CDR1 MNHNY, CDR2 SVGAGI (reference sequence). This CDR3 spans 15 amino acids. J is TRBJ1-6 and V is TRBV6-6; D not certain. The sample was peripheral blood, taken on day 0 of AZD1222 vaccination. This clonotype was sampled from an adult in good health. The CDR3 bases are TGTGCCAGCAGTGCCCCAGGCTCCTATAATTCACCCCTCCACTTT. It encodes CASSAPGSYNSPLHF.